The T cell receptor (beta chain) under discussion was sequenced for a study of T-cell memory formation after mild COVID-19. This clonotype appeared a few times. Its antigen remains unknown. Study results and caveats: Day 15 to 85 contracting clones showed balanced CD4/CD8; day 15 to 37 expanders favored CD4+.

Looked up from germline, CDR1 is SQVTM and CDR2 is ANQGSEA. The length of the CDR3 is 13 residues. The junction had 5 bases not matched to a gene; V was cut back by 3 bases and J by 4 bases. TCRdb ran MiXCR on the 5' RACE reads and lists one entry per CDR3 protein. The data hold some 120,000 distinct CDR3 sequences, with 16% observed a single time. This receptor was taken from an adult woman who had mild COVID-19 (a few samples of this study predate the infection). Cell type and time point are not known. The chain links TRBV29-1 to TRBJ1-2; the match to TRBD1 covers 7 bases. The specimen was PBMCs or a T cell subset sorted from them (not recorded which). The CDR3: CSVDRGQIYGYTF. The CDR3 coding sequence is TGCAGCGTTGATCGGGGACAGATCTATGGCTACACCTTC.